Each of the 6 T cell receptor beta chains below was sequenced from the same sample in a study of cytomegalovirus exposure and HLA in healthy donors. The PCR had 60 Vbeta and 13 Jbeta primers. Method: immunoSEQ multiplex PCR; TCRdb's copy keeps in-frame clones and lacks some. The sample includes over 150,000 clones, roughly 80% seen only once; the top ten take approximately 3.7%. Material for sequencing was PBMCs. The receptor set was obtained from a man aged 30 to 39 in good health and CMV-seropositive.

The gene calls are TRBV18 and TRBJ1-1; D gene unclear. V was pared by 1 base and J by 5 bases, with 8 bases between. Germline CDR1 KGHSH, CDR2 LQKENI. The CDR3 covers 13 residues. CDR3: CASSPRGDTEAFF. DNA for the CDR3: TGTGCCAGCTCACCACGGGGAGATACTGAAGCTTTCTTT.

The gene calls are TRBV7-2 and TRBJ2-7; D unclear. This CDR3 is built from 11 residues. Trimming stripped 3 bases from V and 2 bases from J, with 2 bases between. Germline CDR1 and CDR2: SGHTA and FQGNSA. Here the CDR3 DNA reads TGTGCCAGCAGCTTCACCTACGAGCAGTACTTC. It is translated as CASSFTYEQYF.

V and J are TRBV5-3 and TRBJ2-7; TRBD2 might be the D (7 bases). TRBV5-3 qualifies as an ORF whose function is uncertain. The CDR3 sequence is 18 residues long. Deletions cut 4 bases from V and 4 bases from J, with 27 bases between. CDR3 residues: CARSDRWGGGLGFYEQYF. The CDR3 coding sequence is TGTGCCAGAAGCGATCGGTGGGGGGGCGGCCTTGGGTTTTACGAGCAGTACTTC.

The chain couples TRBV5-1 to TRBJ2-1; 9 bases fit TRBD2. Germline CDR1 reads SGHRS; CDR2 reads YFSETQ. This CDR3 has 16 amino acids. Unmatched junction bases numbered 5, after V lost 4 bases and J lost 0 bases. CDR3 in DNA: TGCGCCAGCAGCCCGTTTAGCGGGAGCTCCTACAATGAGCAGTTCTTC. Protein: CASSPFSGSSYNEQFF.

This clone was detected only once. The J gene is TRBJ1-1, the V gene TRBV7-9; TRBD1 agrees at 7 bases. Germline V gene lookup returns CDR1 SEHNR and CDR2 FQNEAQ (reference sequence). The CDR3 contains 13 residues. The trim removed 5 bases at V and 1 base at J, leaving 1 base unmatched. CDR3 in DNA: TGTGCCAGCAGCCGACAGGGGAACACTGAAGCTTTCTTT. Protein: CASSRQGNTEAFF.

This clone was observed a handful of times. V is TRBV4-1 and J is TRBJ1-6; D perhaps matches TRBD1 (6 bases). The ends were cut back, 1 base at V and 1 base at J, with 20 bases in the middle. CDR1 MGHRA and CDR2 YSYEKL come from the germline V gene. The CDR3 is 20 amino acids. CDR3 DNA: TGCGCCAGCAGCCAAGGGGCAGGGGCCTCGATGTGGTCCTATAATTCACCCCTCCACTTT. Protein: CASSQGAGASMWSYNSPLHF.